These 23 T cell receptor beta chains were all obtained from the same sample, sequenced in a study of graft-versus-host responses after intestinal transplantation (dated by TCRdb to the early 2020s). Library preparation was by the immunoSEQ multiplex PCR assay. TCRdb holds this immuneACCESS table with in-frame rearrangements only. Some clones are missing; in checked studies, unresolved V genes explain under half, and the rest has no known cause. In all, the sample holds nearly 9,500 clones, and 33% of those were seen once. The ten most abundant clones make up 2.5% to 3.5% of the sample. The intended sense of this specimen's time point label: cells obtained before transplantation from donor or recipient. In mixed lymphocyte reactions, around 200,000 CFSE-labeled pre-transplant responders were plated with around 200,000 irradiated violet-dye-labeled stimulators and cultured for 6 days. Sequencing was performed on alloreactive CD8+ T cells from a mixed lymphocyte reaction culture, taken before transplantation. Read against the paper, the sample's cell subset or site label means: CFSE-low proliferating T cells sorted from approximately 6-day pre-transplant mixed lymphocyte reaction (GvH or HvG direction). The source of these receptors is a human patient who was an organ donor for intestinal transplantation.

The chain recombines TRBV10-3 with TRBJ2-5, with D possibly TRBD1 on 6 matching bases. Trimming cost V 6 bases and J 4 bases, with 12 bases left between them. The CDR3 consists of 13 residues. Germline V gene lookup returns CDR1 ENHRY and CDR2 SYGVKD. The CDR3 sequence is CAIRTGRGETQYF. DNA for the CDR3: TGTGCCATCAGGACAGGCCGGGGAGAGACCCAGTACTTC.

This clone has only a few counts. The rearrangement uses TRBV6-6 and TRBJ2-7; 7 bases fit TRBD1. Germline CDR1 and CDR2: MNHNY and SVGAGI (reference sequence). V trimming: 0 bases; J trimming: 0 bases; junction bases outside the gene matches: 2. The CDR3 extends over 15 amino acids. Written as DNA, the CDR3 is TGTGCCAGCAGTTACTCGGGGGACAGCTCCTACGAGCAGTACTTC. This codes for CASSYSGDSSYEQYF.

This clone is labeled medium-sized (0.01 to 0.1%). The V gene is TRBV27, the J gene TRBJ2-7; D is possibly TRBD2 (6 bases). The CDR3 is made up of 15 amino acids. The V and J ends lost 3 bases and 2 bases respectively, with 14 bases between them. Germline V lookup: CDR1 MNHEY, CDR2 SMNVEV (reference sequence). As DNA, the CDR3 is TGTGCCAGCAGTTTGGTAGGGACTTTAGCCTACGAGCAGTACTTC. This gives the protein CASSLVGTLAYEQYF.

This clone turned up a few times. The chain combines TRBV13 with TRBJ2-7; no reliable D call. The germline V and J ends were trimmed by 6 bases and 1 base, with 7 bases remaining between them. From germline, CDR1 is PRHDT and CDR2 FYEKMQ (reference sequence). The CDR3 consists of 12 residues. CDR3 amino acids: CASRIASYEQYF. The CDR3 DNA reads TGTGCCAGCAGAATCGCGTCCTACGAGCAGTACTTC.

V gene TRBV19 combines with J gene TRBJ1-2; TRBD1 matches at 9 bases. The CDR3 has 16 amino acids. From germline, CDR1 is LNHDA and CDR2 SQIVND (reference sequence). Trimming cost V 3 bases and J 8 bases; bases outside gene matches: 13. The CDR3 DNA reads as TGTGCCAGTAGTATTAGCGCCGGACAGGGGATAGAGGGCTACACCTTC. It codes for CASSISAGQGIEGYTF.

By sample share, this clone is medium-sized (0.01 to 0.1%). DNA for the CDR3: TGCAGCGCTGACAGGGGGCTCGAAGCTTTCTTT. It translates to CSADRGLEAFF. This chain uses TRBV29-1 with TRBJ1-1, with 10 nucleotides matching TRBD1. Unmatched junction bases numbered 4, after V lost 7 bases and J lost 8 bases. This CDR3 is 11 amino acids long. Germline V CDR1 and CDR2: SQVTM, ANQGSEA.

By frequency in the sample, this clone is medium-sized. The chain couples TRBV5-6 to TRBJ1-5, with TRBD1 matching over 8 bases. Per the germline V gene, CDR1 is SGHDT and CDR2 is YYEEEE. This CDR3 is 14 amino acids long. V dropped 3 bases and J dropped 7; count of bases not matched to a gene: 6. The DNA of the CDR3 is TGTGCCAGCAGCTACGGACAGGGCGGGCAGCCCCAGCATTTT. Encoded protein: CASSYGQGGQPQHF.

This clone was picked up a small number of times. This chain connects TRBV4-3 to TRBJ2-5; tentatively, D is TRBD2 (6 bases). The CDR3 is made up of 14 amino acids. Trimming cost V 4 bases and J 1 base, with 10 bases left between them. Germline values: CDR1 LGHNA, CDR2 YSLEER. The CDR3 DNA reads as TGCGCCAGCAGCCCAGGGAGGTTCCAAGAGACCCAGTACTTC. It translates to CASSPGRFQETQYF.

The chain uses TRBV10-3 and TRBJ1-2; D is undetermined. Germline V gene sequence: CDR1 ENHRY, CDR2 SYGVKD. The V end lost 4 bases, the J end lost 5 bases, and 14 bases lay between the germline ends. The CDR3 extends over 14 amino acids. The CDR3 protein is CAISAGYTEYGYTF. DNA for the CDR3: TGTGCCATCAGTGCGGGTTACACGGAATATGGCTACACCTTC.

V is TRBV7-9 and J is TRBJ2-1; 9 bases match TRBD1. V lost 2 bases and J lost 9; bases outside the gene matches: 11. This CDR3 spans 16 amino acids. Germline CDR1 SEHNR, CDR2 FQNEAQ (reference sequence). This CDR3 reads CASSLTDRGMLSEQFF. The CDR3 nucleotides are TGTGCCAGCAGCTTAACCGACAGGGGGATGCTGAGTGAGCAGTTCTTC.

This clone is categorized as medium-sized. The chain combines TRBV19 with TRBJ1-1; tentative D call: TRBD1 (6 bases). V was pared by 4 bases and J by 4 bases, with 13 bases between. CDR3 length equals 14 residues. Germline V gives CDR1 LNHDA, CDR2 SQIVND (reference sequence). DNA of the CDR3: TGTGCCAGTAGTAGGACAGCCTGGGTCACTGAAGCTTTCTTT. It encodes CASSRTAWVTEAFF.

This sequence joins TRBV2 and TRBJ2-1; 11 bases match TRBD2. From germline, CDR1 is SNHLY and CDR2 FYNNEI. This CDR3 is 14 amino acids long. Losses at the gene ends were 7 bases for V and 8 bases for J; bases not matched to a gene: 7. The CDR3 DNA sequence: TGTGCCAGCATGACGACTAGCGGGATCCATGAGCAGTTCTTC. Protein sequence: CASMTTSGIHEQFF.

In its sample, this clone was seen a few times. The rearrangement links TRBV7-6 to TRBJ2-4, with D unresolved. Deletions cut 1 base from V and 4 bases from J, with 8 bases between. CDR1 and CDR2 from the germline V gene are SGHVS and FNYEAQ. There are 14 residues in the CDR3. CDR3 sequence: CASSLGPFKNIQYF. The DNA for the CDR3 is TGTGCCAGCAGCTTAGGGCCATTTAAAAACATTCAGTACTTC.

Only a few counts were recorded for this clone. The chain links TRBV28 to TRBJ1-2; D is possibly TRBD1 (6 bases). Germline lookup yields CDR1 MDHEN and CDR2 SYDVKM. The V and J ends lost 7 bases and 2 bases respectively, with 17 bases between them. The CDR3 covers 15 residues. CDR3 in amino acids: CASNGGGQLNYGYTF. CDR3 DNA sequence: TGTGCCAGCAATGGGGGGGGCCAGTTAAACTATGGCTACACCTTC.

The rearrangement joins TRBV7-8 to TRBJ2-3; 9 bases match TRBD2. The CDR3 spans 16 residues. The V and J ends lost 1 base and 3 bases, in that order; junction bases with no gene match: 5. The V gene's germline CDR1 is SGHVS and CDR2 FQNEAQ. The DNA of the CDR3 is TGTGCCAGCAGCTTAGTGCGGGGGGGCCAGACAGATACGCAGTATTTT. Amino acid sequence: CASSLVRGGQTDTQYF.

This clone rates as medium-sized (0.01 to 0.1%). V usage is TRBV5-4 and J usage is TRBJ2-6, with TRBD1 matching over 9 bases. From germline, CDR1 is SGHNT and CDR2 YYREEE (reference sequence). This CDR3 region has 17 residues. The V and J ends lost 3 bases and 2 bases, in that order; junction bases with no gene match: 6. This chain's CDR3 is CASSSTGGGTGANVLTF. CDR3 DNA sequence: TGTGCCAGCAGCTCGACAGGGGGGGGTACTGGGGCCAACGTCCTGACTTTC.

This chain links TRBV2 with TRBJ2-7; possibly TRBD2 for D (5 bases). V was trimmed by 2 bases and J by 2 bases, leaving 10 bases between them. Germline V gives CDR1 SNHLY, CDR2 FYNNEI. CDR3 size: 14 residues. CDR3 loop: CASSESSAPYEQYF. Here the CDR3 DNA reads TGTGCCAGCAGTGAAAGTAGCGCCCCCTACGAGCAGTACTTC.

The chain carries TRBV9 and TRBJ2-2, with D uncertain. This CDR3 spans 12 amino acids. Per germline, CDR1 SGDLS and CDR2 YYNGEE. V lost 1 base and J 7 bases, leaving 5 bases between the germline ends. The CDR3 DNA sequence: TGTGCCAGCAGCGTACCGTTCGGGGAGCTGTTTTTT. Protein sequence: CASSVPFGELFF.

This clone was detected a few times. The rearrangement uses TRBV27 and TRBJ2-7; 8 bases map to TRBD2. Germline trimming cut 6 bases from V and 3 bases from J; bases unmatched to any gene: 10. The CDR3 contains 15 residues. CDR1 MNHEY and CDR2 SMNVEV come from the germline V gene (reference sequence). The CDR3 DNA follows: TGTGCCAGCAGCCTGCATGGTAGCGGGGTCTACGAGCAGTACTTC. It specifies CASSLHGSGVYEQYF.

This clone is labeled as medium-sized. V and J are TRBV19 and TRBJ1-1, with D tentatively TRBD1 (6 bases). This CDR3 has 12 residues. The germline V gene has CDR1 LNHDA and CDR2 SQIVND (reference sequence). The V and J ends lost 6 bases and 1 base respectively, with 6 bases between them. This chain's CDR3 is CASRTGNTEAFF. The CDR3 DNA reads TGTGCCAGTAGGACAGGGAACACTGAAGCTTTCTTT.

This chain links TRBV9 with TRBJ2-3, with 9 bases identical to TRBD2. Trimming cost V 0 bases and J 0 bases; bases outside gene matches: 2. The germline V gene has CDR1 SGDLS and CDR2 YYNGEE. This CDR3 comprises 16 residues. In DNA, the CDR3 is TGTGCCAGCAGCGTAGGTACTAGCGGGAGCACAGATACGCAGTATTTT. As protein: CASSVGTSGSTDTQYF. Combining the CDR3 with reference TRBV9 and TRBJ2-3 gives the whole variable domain DSGVTQTPKHLITATGQRVTLRCSPRSGDLSVYWYQQSLDQGLQFLIQYYNGEERAKGNILERFSAQQFPDLHSELNLSSLELGDSALYFCASSVGTSGSTDTQYFGPGTRLTVL.

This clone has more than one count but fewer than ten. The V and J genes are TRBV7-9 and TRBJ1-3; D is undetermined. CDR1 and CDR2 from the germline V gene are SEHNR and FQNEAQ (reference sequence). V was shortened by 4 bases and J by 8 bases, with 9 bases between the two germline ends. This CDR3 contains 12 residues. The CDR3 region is CASSSLVDTIYF. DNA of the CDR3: TGTGCCAGCAGCTCCCTAGTCGACACCATATATTTT.

CDR3 coding DNA: TGTGCCAGTAGTCCCCGTCCCTACGAGCAGTACTTC. Encoded protein: CASSPRPYEQYF. The V call is TRBV19, the J call TRBJ2-5; D not certain. The end of the DNA fits TRBJ2-7 better, so the J call may be wrong. Germline values: CDR1 LNHDA, CDR2 SQIVND (reference sequence). The CDR3 has 12 residues.